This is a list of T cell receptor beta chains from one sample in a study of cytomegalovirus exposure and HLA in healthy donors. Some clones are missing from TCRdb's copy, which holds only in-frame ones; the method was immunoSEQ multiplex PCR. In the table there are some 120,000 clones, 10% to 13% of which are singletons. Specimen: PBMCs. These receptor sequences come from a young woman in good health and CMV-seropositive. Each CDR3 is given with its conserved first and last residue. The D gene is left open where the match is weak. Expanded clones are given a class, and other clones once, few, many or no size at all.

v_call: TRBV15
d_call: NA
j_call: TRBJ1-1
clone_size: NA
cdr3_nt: TGTGCCACCAGCAGAGACCGAGGGGGAAACACTGAAGCTTTCTTT
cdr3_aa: CATSRDRGGNTEAFF

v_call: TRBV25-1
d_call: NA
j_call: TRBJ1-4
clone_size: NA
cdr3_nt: TGTGCCAGCAGTCTTATCGGGACAAGCAATGAAAAACTGTTTTTT
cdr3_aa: CASSLIGTSNEKLFF

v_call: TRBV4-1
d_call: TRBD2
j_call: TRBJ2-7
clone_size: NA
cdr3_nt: TGCGCCAGCAGCCAAGGTTGGGGGGGACTTTTCGAGCAGTACTTC
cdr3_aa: CASSQGWGGLFEQYF

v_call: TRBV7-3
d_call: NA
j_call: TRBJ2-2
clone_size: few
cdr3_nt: TGTGCCAGCAGTCTAAGCGACACCGGGGAGCTGTTTTTT
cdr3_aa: CASSLSDTGELFF

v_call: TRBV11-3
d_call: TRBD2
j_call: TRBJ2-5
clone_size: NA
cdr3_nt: TGTGCCAGCAGCAGTCGGGTATTCAGCGGGGACCGACAAGAGACCCAGTACTTC
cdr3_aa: CASSSRVFSGDRQETQYF

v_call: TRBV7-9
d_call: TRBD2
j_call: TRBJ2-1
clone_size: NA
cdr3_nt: TGTGCCAGCAGAGGGAACGGGACTAGGAATGAGCAGTTCTTC
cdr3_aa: CASRGNGTRNEQFF

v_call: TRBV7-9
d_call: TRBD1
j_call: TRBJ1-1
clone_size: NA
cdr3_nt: TGTGCCAGCAGCGTACAGGACAGGGTGAACACTGAAGCTTTCTTT
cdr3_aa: CASSVQDRVNTEAFF

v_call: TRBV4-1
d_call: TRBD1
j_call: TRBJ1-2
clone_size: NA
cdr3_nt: TGCGCCAGCAGCGTACAGGGGTCCTATGGCTACACCTTC
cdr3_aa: CASSVQGSYGYTF

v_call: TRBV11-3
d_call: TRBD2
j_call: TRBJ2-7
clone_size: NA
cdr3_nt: TGTGCCAGCAGCTTAGATCTCACAGCGGGGTCCTCCTACGAGCAGTACTTC
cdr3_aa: CASSLDLTAGSSYEQYF

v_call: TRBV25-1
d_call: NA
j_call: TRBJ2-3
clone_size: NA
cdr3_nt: TGTGCCAGCAGCACTCTAACGGATACGCAGTATTTT
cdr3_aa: CASSTLTDTQYF

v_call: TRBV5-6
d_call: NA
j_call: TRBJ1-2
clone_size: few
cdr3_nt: TGTGCCAGCAGCTTGGGACAGCAGGCCTATGGCTACACCTTC
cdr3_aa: CASSLGQQAYGYTF

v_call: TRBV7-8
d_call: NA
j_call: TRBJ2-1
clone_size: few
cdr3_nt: TGTGCCAGCAGTTCCACAGGGTTGGGGGCCTACAATGAGCAGTTCTTC
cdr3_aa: CASSSTGLGAYNEQFF

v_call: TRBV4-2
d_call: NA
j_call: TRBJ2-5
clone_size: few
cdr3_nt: TGTGCCAGCAGCCAAGGCATAGTCACCCAAGAGACCCAGTACTTC
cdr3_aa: CASSQGIVTQETQYF

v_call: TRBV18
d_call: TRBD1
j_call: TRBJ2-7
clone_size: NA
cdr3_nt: TGTGCCAGCTCACCTGGGACAGGCGGAACCTACGAGCAGTACTTC
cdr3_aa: CASSPGTGGTYEQYF

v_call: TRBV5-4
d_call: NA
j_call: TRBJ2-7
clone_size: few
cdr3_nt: TGTGCCAGCAGCTTGCAGGGCCTCGAGCAGTACTTC
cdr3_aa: CASSLQGLEQYF

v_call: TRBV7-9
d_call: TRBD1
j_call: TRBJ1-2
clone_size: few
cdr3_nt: TGTGCCAGCAGCCCGGGACAGGCGATGAGTTATGGCTACACCTTC
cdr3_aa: CASSPGQAMSYGYTF

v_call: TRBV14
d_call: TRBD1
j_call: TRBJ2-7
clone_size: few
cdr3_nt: TGTGCCAGCAGCCAAGAGGGCAGGGGGAACGAGCAGTACTTC
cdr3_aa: CASSQEGRGNEQYF

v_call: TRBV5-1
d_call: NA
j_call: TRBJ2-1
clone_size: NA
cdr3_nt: TGCGCCAGCAGCCCTTCCGGGACTGCGAGGGATGAGTTCTTC
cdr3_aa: CASSPSGTARDEFF

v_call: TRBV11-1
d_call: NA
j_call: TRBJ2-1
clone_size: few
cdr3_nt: TGTGCCAGCAGCTTAGAAGGGCGGGTTAACAATGAGCAGTTCTTC
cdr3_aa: CASSLEGRVNNEQFF

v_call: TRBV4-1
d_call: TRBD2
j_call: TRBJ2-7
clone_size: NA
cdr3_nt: TGCGCCAGCAGCCCGATTACGGGAGGGCCCTACGAGCAGTACTTC
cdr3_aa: CASSPITGGPYEQYF